This TCR beta chain was profiled in a study of cytomegalovirus exposure and HLA in healthy donors. On the study more broadly: Counted in an early data release were about 85 million unique TCRs from HLA-typed donors. In terms of ancestry, the Caucasian-associated cluster contained 81% of the 350 to 450 genotyped donors. Overall study findings and caveats: A later analysis appeared to link common viral pathogens to several of the most significant clusters.

PCR was performed using 60 Vbeta and 13 Jbeta primers. Repertoires were generated with immunoSEQ multiplex PCR, while TCRdb's copy carries only in-frame clones and drops some. In all, the sample yields just over 150,000 clones. Per germline, CDR1 KGHSY and CDR2 FQNENV. V dropped 4 bases and J dropped 8 bases, with 18 bases sitting between them. The length of the CDR3 is 15 residues. Each donor was healthy, and each was a bone marrow donor. About this clone itself: No antigen is known for it.

The chain joins TRBV16 to TRBJ2-1, with a weak D call TRBD2 (6 bases). This receptor was identified in an older woman in good health and CMV-seronegative. Specimen: PBMCs. CDR3: CASSPGRDLGDEQFF. The CDR3 DNA sequence: TGTGCCAGCAGCCCCGGACGGGACTTGGGGGATGAGCAGTTCTTC.